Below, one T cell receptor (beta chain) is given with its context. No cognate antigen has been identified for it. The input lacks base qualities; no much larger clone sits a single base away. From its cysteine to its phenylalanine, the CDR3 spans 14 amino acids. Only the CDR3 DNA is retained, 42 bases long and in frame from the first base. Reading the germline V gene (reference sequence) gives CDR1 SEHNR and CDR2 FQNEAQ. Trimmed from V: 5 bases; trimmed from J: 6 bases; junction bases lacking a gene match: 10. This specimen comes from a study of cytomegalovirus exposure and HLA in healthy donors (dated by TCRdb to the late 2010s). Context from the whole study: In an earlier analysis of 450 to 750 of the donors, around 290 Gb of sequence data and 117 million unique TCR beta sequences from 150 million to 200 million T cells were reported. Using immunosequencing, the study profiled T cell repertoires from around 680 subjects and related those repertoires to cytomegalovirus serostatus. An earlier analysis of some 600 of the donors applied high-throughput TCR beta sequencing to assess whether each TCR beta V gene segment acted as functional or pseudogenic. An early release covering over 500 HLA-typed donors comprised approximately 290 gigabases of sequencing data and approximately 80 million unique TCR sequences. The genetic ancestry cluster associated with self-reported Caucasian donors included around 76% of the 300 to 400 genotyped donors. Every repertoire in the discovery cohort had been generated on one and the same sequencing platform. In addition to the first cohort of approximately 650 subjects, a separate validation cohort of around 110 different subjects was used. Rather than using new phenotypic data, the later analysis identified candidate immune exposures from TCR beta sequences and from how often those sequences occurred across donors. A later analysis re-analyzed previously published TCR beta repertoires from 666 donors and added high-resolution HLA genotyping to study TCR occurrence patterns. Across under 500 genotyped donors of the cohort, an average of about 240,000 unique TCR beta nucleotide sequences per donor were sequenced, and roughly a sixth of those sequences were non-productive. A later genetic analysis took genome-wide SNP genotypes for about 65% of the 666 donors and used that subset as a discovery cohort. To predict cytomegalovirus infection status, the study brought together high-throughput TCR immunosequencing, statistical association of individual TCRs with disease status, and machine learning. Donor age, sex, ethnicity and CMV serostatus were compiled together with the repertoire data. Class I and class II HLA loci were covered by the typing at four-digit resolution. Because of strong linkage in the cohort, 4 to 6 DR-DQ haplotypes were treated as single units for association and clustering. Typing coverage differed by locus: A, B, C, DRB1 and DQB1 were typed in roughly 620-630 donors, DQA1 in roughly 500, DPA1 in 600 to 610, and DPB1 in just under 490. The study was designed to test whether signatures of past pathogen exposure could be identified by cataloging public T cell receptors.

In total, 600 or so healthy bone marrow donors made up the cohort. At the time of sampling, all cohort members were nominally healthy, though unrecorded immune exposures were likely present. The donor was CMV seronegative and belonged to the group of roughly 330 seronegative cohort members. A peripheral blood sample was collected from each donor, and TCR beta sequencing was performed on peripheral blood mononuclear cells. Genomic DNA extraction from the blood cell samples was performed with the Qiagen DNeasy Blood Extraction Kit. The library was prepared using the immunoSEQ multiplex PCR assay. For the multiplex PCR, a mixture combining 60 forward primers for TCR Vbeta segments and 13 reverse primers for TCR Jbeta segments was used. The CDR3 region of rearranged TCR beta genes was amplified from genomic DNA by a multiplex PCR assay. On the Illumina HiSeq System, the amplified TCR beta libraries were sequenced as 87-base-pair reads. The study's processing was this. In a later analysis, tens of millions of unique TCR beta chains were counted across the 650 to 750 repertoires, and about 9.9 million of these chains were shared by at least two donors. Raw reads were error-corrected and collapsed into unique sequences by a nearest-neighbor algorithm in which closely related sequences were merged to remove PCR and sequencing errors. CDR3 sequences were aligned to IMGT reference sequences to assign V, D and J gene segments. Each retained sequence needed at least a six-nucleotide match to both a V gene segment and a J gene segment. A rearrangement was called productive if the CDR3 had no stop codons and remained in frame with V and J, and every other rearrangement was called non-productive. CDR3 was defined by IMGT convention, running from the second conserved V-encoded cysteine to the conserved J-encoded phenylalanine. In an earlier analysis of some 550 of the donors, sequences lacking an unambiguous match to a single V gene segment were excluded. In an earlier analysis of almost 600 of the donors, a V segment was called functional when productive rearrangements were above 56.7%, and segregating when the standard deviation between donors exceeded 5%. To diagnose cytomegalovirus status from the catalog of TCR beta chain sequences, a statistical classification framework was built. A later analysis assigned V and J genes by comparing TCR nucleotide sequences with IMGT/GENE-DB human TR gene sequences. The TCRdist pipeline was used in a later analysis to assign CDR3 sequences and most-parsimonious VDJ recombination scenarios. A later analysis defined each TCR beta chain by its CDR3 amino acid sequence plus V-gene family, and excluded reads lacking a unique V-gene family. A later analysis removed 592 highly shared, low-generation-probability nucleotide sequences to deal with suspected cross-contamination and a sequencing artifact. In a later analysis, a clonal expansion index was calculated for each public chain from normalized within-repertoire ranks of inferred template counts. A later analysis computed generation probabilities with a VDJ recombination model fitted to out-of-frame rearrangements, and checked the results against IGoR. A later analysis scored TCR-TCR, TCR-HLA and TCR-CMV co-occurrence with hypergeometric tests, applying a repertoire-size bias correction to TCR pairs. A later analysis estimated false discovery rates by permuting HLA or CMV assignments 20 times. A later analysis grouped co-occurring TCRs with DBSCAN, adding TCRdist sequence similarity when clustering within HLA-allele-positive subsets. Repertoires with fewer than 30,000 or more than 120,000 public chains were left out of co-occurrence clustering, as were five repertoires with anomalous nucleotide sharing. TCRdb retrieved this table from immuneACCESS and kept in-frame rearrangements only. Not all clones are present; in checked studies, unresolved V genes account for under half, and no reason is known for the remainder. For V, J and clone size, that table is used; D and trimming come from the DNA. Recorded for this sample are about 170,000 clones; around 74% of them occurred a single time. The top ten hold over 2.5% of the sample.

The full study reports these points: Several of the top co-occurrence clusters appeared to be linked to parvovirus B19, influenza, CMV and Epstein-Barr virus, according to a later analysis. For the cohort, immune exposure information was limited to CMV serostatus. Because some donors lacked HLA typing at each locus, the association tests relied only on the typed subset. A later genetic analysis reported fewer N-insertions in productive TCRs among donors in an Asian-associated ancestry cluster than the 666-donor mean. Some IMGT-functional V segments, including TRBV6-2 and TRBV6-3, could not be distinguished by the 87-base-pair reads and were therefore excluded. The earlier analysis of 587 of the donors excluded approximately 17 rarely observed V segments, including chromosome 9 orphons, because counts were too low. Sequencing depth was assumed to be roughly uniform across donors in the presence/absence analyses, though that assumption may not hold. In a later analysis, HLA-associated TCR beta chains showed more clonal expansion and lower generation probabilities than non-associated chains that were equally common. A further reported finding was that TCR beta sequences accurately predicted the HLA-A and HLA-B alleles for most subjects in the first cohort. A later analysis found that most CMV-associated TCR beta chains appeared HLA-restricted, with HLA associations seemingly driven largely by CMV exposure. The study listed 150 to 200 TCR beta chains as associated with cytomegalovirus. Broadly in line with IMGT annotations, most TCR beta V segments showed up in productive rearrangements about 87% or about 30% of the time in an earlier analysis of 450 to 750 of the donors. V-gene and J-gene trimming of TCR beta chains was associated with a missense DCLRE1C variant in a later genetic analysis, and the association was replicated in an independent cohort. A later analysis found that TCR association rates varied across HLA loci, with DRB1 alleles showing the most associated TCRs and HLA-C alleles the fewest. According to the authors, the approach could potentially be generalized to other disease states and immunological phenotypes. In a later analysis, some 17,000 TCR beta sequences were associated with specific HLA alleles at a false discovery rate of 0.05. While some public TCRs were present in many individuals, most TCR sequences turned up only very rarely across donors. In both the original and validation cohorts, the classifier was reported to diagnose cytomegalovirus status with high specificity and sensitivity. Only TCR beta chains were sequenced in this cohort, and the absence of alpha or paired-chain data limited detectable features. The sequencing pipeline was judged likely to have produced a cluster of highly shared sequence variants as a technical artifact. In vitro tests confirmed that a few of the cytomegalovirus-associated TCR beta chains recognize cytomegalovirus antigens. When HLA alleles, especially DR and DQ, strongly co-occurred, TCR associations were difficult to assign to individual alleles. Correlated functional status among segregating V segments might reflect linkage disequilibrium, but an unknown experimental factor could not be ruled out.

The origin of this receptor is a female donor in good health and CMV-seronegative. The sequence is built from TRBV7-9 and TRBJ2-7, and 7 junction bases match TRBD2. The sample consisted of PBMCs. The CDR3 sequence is CASSTTYGGSEQYF. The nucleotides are TGTGCCAGCAGCACAACTTACGGGGGGAGCGAGCAGTACTTC.